This T cell receptor (beta chain) was recovered during a study of cytomegalovirus exposure and HLA in healthy donors. A single count supports this clone. Antigen unknown. The primer mix had 60 Vbeta and 13 Jbeta primers. Clones were sequenced by immunoSEQ multiplex PCR, and TCRdb holds only the in-frame ones, with some missing. This sample has about 110,000 clones, with about 61% found just once. Notes on the study in general: A later analysis linked a missense variant in DCLRE1C to the trimming of TCR beta V and J genes. Highly shared sequence variants in one cluster were likely a sequencing artifact.

This CDR3 spans 15 amino acids. Trimming removed 5 bases from V and 4 bases from J, with 17 bases in between. Per germline, CDR1 SGHTA and CDR2 FQGTGA. Sequenced sample: PBMCs. The receptor comes from a woman aged 25-40 years in good health and CMV-seronegative. The V and J genes are TRBV7-3 and TRBJ1-1; tentatively, D is TRBD1 (5 bases). The CDR3 here is CASSPAGGVGTEAFF. The CDR3 DNA follows: TGTGCCAGCAGCCCCGCCGGGGGGGTAGGCACTGAAGCTTTCTTT. Full variable domain (remainder filled in from reference TRBV7-3 and TRBJ1-1): GAGVSQTPSNKVTEKGKYVELRCDPISGHTALYWYRQSLGQGPEFLIYFQGTGAADDSGLPNDRFFAVRPEGSVSTLKIQRTERGDSAVYLCASSPAGGVGTEAFFGQGTRLTVV.